Listed below are T cell receptor beta chains from one sample, sequenced in a study of CD8+CD57+ T cells in acquired aplastic anemia. TCRdb independently ran MiXCR on the reads; one entry per CDR3 protein. Found here are 270,000 or so distinct CDR3 sequences, around 82% of them singletons; the top ten hold roughly two fifths. The sequencing sample was made of sorted CD4+, CD8+, or CD8+CD57+ T cells (not recorded which) from PBMCs. Every receptor here comes from a human donor with aplastic anemia. The CDR3 runs from the conserved cysteine through the conserved F or W.

V gene,CDR3 protein
TRBV7-8,CASSLAYSSLFNVLTF
TRBV7-8,CASSFPADPATQYF
TRBV7-8,CASSLGGVSYEQYF
TRBV19,CASSMGGGHYTF
TRBV7-2,CASSLTGGGDTQYF
TRBV7-3,CASSLDLTGNYGAFF
TRBV15,CATSRGADYGYTF
TRBV19,CASSIGPGSPLHF
TRBV9,CASSEDFTDTQYF
TRBV9,CASSIGGQRTNTHF
TRBV7-9,CASSLAGGSDANVF
TRBV7-9,CASSLEGTYNTKAFF
TRBV7-9,CASGDRSTDGQYF
TRBV7-3,CASIKGATWTEAHF
TRBV7-9,CASSPPHGRDAGQYF
TRBV7-9,CASSLAGSYGANAQYF
TRBV7-8,CASSVGVSKDQPQYF
TRBV7-9,CASSLVATQLFF
TRBV9,CASSVGGRPDAKHF
TRBV7-6,CASTRGKGPPGANFF
TRBV19,CASRLTSGGAHTYF
TRBV11-1,CATRRRSKEETQYF
TRBV7-6,CASSFRGTPFYEQYF
TRBV7-3,CASSRGTNAEAHYF
TRBV7-9,CASRFGPGELQYF
TRBV7-7,CSPMLGRDAEAFF
TRBV7-2,CASSLTGGPDYQYF
TRBV7-8,CASSVAGGSYYEQFF
TRBV7-8,CASSIGGSPETQYF
TRBV19,CASSPVGWTEAFF
TRBV19,CASSRGRTGSAGGYTF
TRBV25-1,CASSPTSGTDTQYF
TRBV7-9,CASSFERGGRSDGYTF